A selection of T cell receptor beta chains follows, all from one sample in a study of spatial heterogeneity in lung cancer. TCRdb itself ran the 5' RACE reads through MiXCR, one entry per CDR3 protein. The sample contains about 16,000 distinct CDR3 sequences, nearly 7% of which appear only once. The sequenced sample was lung tumor tissue, obtained at surgery. The source of these receptors is a female donor with early-stage non-small cell lung cancer. Both conserved end residues are part of each CDR3. D genes are given only for firm matches. The size entry is marked missing in some rows and otherwise reads once, few, many or a size class.

v_gene: TRBV7-3
j_gene: TRBJ1-5
abundance: medium-sized
d_gene: .
len: 13
CDR3nt: TGTGCCAGCAGCCAAACAGGCAATCAGCCCCAGCATTTT
CDR3aa: CASSQTGNQPQHF

v_gene: TRBV28
j_gene: TRBJ2-5
abundance: many
d_gene: .
len: 14
CDR3nt: TGTGCCAGCAGTTTAGACCCGCAGCAAGAGACCCAGTACTTC
CDR3aa: CASSLDPQQETQYF

v_gene: TRBV29-1
j_gene: TRBJ1-5
abundance: many
d_gene: .
len: 15
CDR3nt: TGCAGCGTCAGGGACGGGCCCGGAGGCAATCAGCCCCAGCATTTT
CDR3aa: CSVRDGPGGNQPQHF

v_gene: TRBV7-2
j_gene: TRBJ1-5
abundance: medium-sized
d_gene: .
len: 16
CDR3nt: TGTGCCAGCAGCTTAGCTCTCCGGACAGATAATCAGCCCCAGCATTTT
CDR3aa: CASSLALRTDNQPQHF

v_gene: TRBV30
j_gene: TRBJ2-3
abundance: .
d_gene: TRBD1
len: 14
CDR3nt: TGTGCCTGGAGTGAGGGACAGCCCACAGATACGCAGTATTTT
CDR3aa: CAWSEGQPTDTQYF

v_gene: TRBV7-8
j_gene: TRBJ2-7
abundance: few
d_gene: .
len: 13
CDR3nt: TGTGCCAGCAGCTTAGATGGGTTTTTCGAGCAGTACTTC
CDR3aa: CASSLDGFFEQYF

v_gene: TRBV5-1
j_gene: TRBJ2-2
abundance: many
d_gene: .
len: 16
CDR3nt: TGCGCCAGCAGCTGGGAAGGGTGGCCCAACACCGGGGAGCTGTTTTTT
CDR3aa: CASSWEGWPNTGELFF

v_gene: TRBV9
j_gene: TRBJ1-6
abundance: many
d_gene: TRBD1
len: 16
CDR3nt: TGTGCCAGCAGCACCGGGACAGTCTCCTATAATTCACCCCTCCACTTT
CDR3aa: CASSTGTVSYNSPLHF

v_gene: TRBV20-1
j_gene: TRBJ1-5
abundance: many
d_gene: TRBD1
len: 16
CDR3nt: TGCAGTGCTAGACCCTCGGACAGGGCGACCCATCAGCCCCAGCATTTT
CDR3aa: CSARPSDRATHQPQHF

v_gene: TRBV25-1
j_gene: TRBJ2-7
abundance: .
d_gene: TRBD1
len: 14
CDR3nt: TGTGCCAGCACACGGGACAGTCTCTCCTACGAGCAGTACTTC
CDR3aa: CASTRDSLSYEQYF

v_gene: TRBV7-8
j_gene: TRBJ2-7
abundance: few
d_gene: TRBD2
len: 15
CDR3nt: TGTGCCAGCAGCCCGGGAGGGGACATTTCCTACGAGCAGTACTTC
CDR3aa: CASSPGGDISYEQYF

v_gene: TRBV7-9
j_gene: TRBJ1-4
abundance: many
d_gene: TRBD1
len: 15
CDR3nt: TGTGCCAGCAGCCCCCGGACAGGACTTAATGAAAAACTGTTTTTT
CDR3aa: CASSPRTGLNEKLFF

v_gene: TRBV27
j_gene: TRBJ2-3
abundance: many
d_gene: TRBD1
len: 15
CDR3nt: TGTGCCAGCAGTTCTCTGGGGACAGGGGCAGATACGCAGTATTTT
CDR3aa: CASSSLGTGADTQYF

v_gene: TRBV5-5
j_gene: TRBJ1-6
abundance: many
d_gene: .
len: 14
CDR3nt: TGTGCCAGCAGCCGCGAAGGGGATAATTCACCCCTCCACTTT
CDR3aa: CASSREGDNSPLHF

v_gene: TRBV6-2/TRBV6-3
j_gene: TRBJ2-1
abundance: many
d_gene: TRBD2
len: 16
CDR3nt: TGTGCCAGCAGTTACGGGGAGCGGGGGGCTTACAATGAGCAGTTCTTC
CDR3aa: CASSYGERGAYNEQFF

v_gene: TRBV29-1
j_gene: TRBJ2-1
abundance: medium-sized
d_gene: TRBD2
len: 13
CDR3nt: TGCAGCGCCGAGCGGGGGAAGGTAGCGGGGCAGTTCTTC
CDR3aa: CSAERGKVAGQFF

v_gene: TRBV5-6
j_gene: TRBJ2-2
abundance: many
d_gene: .
len: 13
CDR3nt: TGTGCCAGCAGCTGGGATAAAACCGGGGAGCTGTTTTTT
CDR3aa: CASSWDKTGELFF

v_gene: TRBV6-1
j_gene: TRBJ1-1
abundance: many
d_gene: TRBD1
len: 13
CDR3nt: TGTGCCAGCAGGACTCCATCACAGGGGCAGGCTTTCTTT
CDR3aa: CASRTPSQGQAFF

v_gene: TRBV19
j_gene: TRBJ2-2
abundance: many
d_gene: .
len: 14
CDR3nt: TGTGCCAGTAACGAGGGGACTCACACCGGGGAGCTGTTTTTT
CDR3aa: CASNEGTHTGELFF

v_gene: TRBV7-3
j_gene: TRBJ2-2
abundance: .
d_gene: .
len: 15
CDR3nt: TGTGCCAGCAGCTTATCGGCCGTCAACACCGGGGAGCTGTTTTTT
CDR3aa: CASSLSAVNTGELFF

v_gene: TRBV6-1
j_gene: TRBJ1-1
abundance: many
d_gene: .
len: 13
CDR3nt: TGTGCCAGCAACCAGATTATCCAGACTGAAGCTTTCTTT
CDR3aa: CASNQIIQTEAFF

v_gene: TRBV4-3
j_gene: TRBJ1-4
abundance: many
d_gene: .
len: 13
CDR3nt: TGCGCCAGCCGGAGTGCAACTAATGAAAAACTGTTTTTT
CDR3aa: CASRSATNEKLFF

v_gene: TRBV29-1
j_gene: TRBJ2-1
abundance: many
d_gene: .
len: 11
CDR3nt: TGCAGCCCCAGTAGCTGGAATGAGCAGTTCTTC
CDR3aa: CSPSSWNEQFF

v_gene: TRBV5-1
j_gene: TRBJ2-5
abundance: many
d_gene: .
len: 14
CDR3nt: TGCGCCAGCAGCTTGGTGTCTTCTCAAGAGACCCAGTACTTC
CDR3aa: CASSLVSSQETQYF

v_gene: TRBV4-2
j_gene: TRBJ2-2
abundance: many
d_gene: .
len: 14
CDR3nt: TGTGCCAGCAGCCTCACAGGGTCCACCGGGGAGCTGTTTTTT
CDR3aa: CASSLTGSTGELFF

v_gene: TRBV20-1
j_gene: TRBJ1-2
abundance: many
d_gene: .
len: 14
CDR3nt: TGCAGTGCTAGAGACCTACTGACAGACTATGGCTACACCTTC
CDR3aa: CSARDLLTDYGYTF

v_gene: TRBV29-1
j_gene: TRBJ2-2
abundance: many
d_gene: .
len: 15
CDR3nt: TGCAGCGTTGGTGGTCCAGGCTCGAACACCGGGGAGCTGTTTTTT
CDR3aa: CSVGGPGSNTGELFF

v_gene: TRBV6-5
j_gene: TRBJ1-2
abundance: many
d_gene: .
len: 11
CDR3nt: TGTGCCAGCAAGGATAACTATGGCTACACCTTC
CDR3aa: CASKDNYGYTF

v_gene: TRBV7-2
j_gene: TRBJ1-1
abundance: many
d_gene: .
len: 14
CDR3nt: TGTGCCAGCAGCTCACAGGGTGGGGGATTGAGGGCTTTCTTT
CDR3aa: CASSSQGGGLRAFF

v_gene: TRBV30
j_gene: TRBJ2-1
abundance: few
d_gene: .
len: 13
CDR3nt: TGTGCCTGGCCACCGGGCCGCTACAATGAGCAGTTCTTC
CDR3aa: CAWPPGRYNEQFF

v_gene: TRBV6-2/TRBV6-3
j_gene: TRBJ1-1
abundance: many
d_gene: .
len: 15
CDR3nt: TGTGCCAGCAGGGCCTACGGGGGACAGAACACTGAAGCTTTCTTT
CDR3aa: CASRAYGGQNTEAFF

v_gene: TRBV12-3/TRBV12-4
j_gene: TRBJ2-2
abundance: many
d_gene: TRBD1
len: 14
CDR3nt: TGTGCCAGCACAGACAGGGCGAACACCGGGGAGCTGTTTTTT
CDR3aa: CASTDRANTGELFF

v_gene: TRBV14
j_gene: TRBJ1-2
abundance: few
d_gene: TRBD1
len: 15
CDR3nt: TGTGCCAGCAGCACCCGGACAGGGGGGGTCTATGGCTACACCTTC
CDR3aa: CASSTRTGGVYGYTF

v_gene: TRBV6-5
j_gene: TRBJ2-7
abundance: .
d_gene: TRBD1
len: 18
CDR3nt: TGTGCCAGCAGTTACAAGGGGAGCGGTCCGGGACAGCCGTACGAGCAGTACTTC
CDR3aa: CASSYKGSGPGQPYEQYF

v_gene: TRBV18
j_gene: TRBJ2-7
abundance: few
d_gene: .
len: 16
CDR3nt: TGTGCCAGCTCCGGACGATTTGGAGGGCTGGGCTACGAGCAGTACTTC
CDR3aa: CASSGRFGGLGYEQYF

v_gene: TRBV13
j_gene: TRBJ2-7
abundance: .
d_gene: .
len: 14
CDR3nt: TGTGCCAGCAGCGCCAAATGGATCGGATACGAGCAGTACTTC
CDR3aa: CASSAKWIGYEQYF

v_gene: TRBV7-9
j_gene: TRBJ1-2
abundance: many
d_gene: .
len: 13
CDR3nt: TGTGCCAGCAGTGATACAGGGAACTATGGCTACACCTTC
CDR3aa: CASSDTGNYGYTF

v_gene: TRBV3-1
j_gene: TRBJ1-6
abundance: many
d_gene: .
len: 14
CDR3nt: TGTGCCAGCAGCTACTTCGGTGGGAATTCACCCCTCCACTTT
CDR3aa: CASSYFGGNSPLHF

v_gene: TRBV6-2/TRBV6-3
j_gene: TRBJ1-5
abundance: many
d_gene: .
len: 15
CDR3nt: TGTGCCAGCAGGGACCCGGGGGGAGGCAATCAGCCCCAGCATTTT
CDR3aa: CASRDPGGGNQPQHF

v_gene: TRBV29-1
j_gene: TRBJ1-1
abundance: large
d_gene: .
len: 12
CDR3nt: TGCAGCGTTGACCCGGTCCTCACTGAAGCTTTCTTT
CDR3aa: CSVDPVLTEAFF

v_gene: TRBV7-2
j_gene: TRBJ2-3
abundance: many
d_gene: .
len: 16
CDR3nt: TGTGCCAGCAGCCCGAACCCTGGGATGAACACAGATACGCAGTATTTT
CDR3aa: CASSPNPGMNTDTQYF

v_gene: TRBV10-1
j_gene: TRBJ2-1
abundance: many
d_gene: .
len: 13
CDR3nt: TGCGCCAGCAGTGACTCCGGTCGGGATGAGCAGTTCTTC
CDR3aa: CASSDSGRDEQFF

v_gene: TRBV7-6
j_gene: TRBJ2-1
abundance: few
d_gene: .
len: 16
CDR3nt: TGTGCCAGCTCCACGGCGGCGGGGACAAAGGGCAATGAGCAGTTCTTC
CDR3aa: CASSTAAGTKGNEQFF

v_gene: TRBV3-1
j_gene: TRBJ2-4
abundance: few
d_gene: .
len: 12
CDR3nt: TGTGCCAGCAGCCAAGGCAAAAACATTCAGTACTTC
CDR3aa: CASSQGKNIQYF

v_gene: TRBV25-1
j_gene: TRBJ2-3
abundance: many
d_gene: TRBD1
len: 14
CDR3nt: TGTGCCAGCAGGACAGGGGGCGGGACAGATACGCAGTATTTT
CDR3aa: CASRTGGGTDTQYF

v_gene: TRBV6-5
j_gene: TRBJ1-2
abundance: many
d_gene: .
len: 11
CDR3nt: TGTGCCAGCATGAACGCGTATGGCTACACCTTC
CDR3aa: CASMNAYGYTF

v_gene: TRBV12-3/TRBV12-4
j_gene: TRBJ2-5
abundance: many
d_gene: TRBD1
len: 15
CDR3nt: TGTGCCAGCGCTTACCGGGACAGGGGGCCAGAGACCCAGTACTTC
CDR3aa: CASAYRDRGPETQYF

v_gene: TRBV30
j_gene: TRBJ1-1
abundance: many
d_gene: .
len: 12
CDR3nt: TGTGCCTGGAGTGTTTTTAGGTCGGCAGCTTTCTTT
CDR3aa: CAWSVFRSAAFF

v_gene: TRBV3-1
j_gene: TRBJ1-2
abundance: .
d_gene: .
len: 15
CDR3nt: TGTGCCAGCAGCCAAGAGGCGAACGGCTACTATGGCTACACCTTC
CDR3aa: CASSQEANGYYGYTF

v_gene: TRBV4-2
j_gene: TRBJ1-2
abundance: .
d_gene: TRBD1
len: 17
CDR3nt: TGTGCCAGCAGCCACGCCACCTTGGGGACAGGGCGGTATGGCTACACCTTC
CDR3aa: CASSHATLGTGRYGYTF

v_gene: TRBV9
j_gene: TRBJ2-1
abundance: many
d_gene: TRBD1
len: 14
CDR3nt: TGTGCCAGCAGTACTGCAGGGGGCGGAAATGAGCAGTTCTTC
CDR3aa: CASSTAGGGNEQFF

v_gene: TRBV4-3
j_gene: TRBJ1-6
abundance: .
d_gene: TRBD1
len: 16
CDR3nt: TGCGCCAGCAGCCACCTACATGGACAGGGGGCTTCACCCCTCCACTTT
CDR3aa: CASSHLHGQGASPLHF

v_gene: TRBV20-1
j_gene: TRBJ2-3
abundance: few
d_gene: .
len: 13
CDR3nt: TGCAGTGCCTACGTTGAGGGCAGGGATACGCAGTATTTT
CDR3aa: CSAYVEGRDTQYF